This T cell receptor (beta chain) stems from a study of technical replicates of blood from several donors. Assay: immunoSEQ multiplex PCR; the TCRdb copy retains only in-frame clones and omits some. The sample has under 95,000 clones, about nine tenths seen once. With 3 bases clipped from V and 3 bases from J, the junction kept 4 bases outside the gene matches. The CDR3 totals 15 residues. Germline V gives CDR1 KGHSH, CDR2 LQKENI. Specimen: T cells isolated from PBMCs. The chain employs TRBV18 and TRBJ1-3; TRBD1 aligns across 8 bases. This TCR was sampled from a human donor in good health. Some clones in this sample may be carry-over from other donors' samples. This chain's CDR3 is CASSPLGQGGNTIYF. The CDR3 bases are TGTGCCAGCTCACCGCTCGGACAGGGTGGAAACACCATATATTTT.